These 16 T cell receptor beta chains came from one sample sequenced in a study of cytomegalovirus exposure and HLA in healthy donors. This PCR relied on a set of 60 Vbeta primers and 13 Jbeta primers. The assay was immunoSEQ multiplex PCR, and TCRdb's table has in-frame clones only and misses some. Counted here are roughly 180,000 clones, roughly 8.7% occurring once; the ten biggest clones make up less than 1.5%. Source material: PBMCs. All receptors derive from a young woman in good health and CMV-seropositive.

The chain links TRBV2 to TRBJ2-3; unclear D gene. CDR1 and CDR2 from the germline V gene are SNHLY and FYNNEI. Trimming took off 8 bases at V and 6 bases at J, with 15 bases between the two ends. The CDR3 is 13 amino acids. CDR3 sequence reads: CASLPSGFDTQYF. As DNA, the CDR3 is TGTGCCAGCCTACCTTCCGGGTTTGATACGCAGTATTTT.

The chain carries TRBV5-6 and TRBJ2-7; TRBD2 matches at 12 bases. Looked up from germline, CDR1 is SGHDT and CDR2 is YYEEEE. The CDR3 spans 16 residues. V lost 2 bases and J lost 0; bases outside the gene matches: 3. CDR3 nucleotide sequence: TGTGCCAGCAGCTTCGGACTAGCGGGGAGCTCCTACGAGCAGTACTTC. Its protein is CASSFGLAGSSYEQYF.

This clone was recorded a few times. This chain uses TRBV6-5 with TRBJ2-1; D perhaps matches TRBD1 (6 bases). CDR3 length: 15 residues. Germline V gene sequence: CDR1 MNHEY, CDR2 SVGAGI. V was trimmed by 7 bases and J by 0 bases, leaving 13 bases between them. CDR3 protein: CASTITGSSYNEQFF. The CDR3 DNA sequence: TGTGCCAGCACCATCACAGGGAGCTCCTACAATGAGCAGTTCTTC.

This clone has just a few counts. The chain has TRBV2 and TRBJ2-7; TRBD1 agrees at 10 bases. The CDR3 sequence is 16 residues long. CDR1 is SNHLY and CDR2 is FYNNEI in the germline V gene. J gave up 4 bases and V 4 bases, and 10 bases lay outside the gene matches. In DNA form, the CDR3 reads TGTGCCAGCAGTGGTTCGGGACAGGGGAGTTGGTACGAGCAGTACTTC. It is translated as CASSGSGQGSWYEQYF.

CDR3 coding DNA: TGTGCCAGCGCCCGTCGACAGACTCAAGAGACCCAGTACTTC. Protein: CASARRQTQETQYF. The chain has TRBV6-5 and TRBJ2-5, with D perhaps matching TRBD1 (5 bases). V lost 8 bases and J lost 2, with 15 bases in between. Germline values: CDR1 MNHEY, CDR2 SVGAGI. The CDR3 covers 14 residues.

A few counts support this clone. The gene calls are TRBV15 and TRBJ1-4, with no clear D. Germline-derived CDR1 and CDR2 are LNHNV and YYDKDF (reference sequence). The CDR3 consists of 13 residues. Trimming left V 6 bases short and J 4 bases short, with 9 bases between. CDR3 protein: CATSAGINEKLFF. In DNA, the CDR3 is TGTGCCACCAGTGCGGGAATTAATGAAAAACTGTTTTTT.

The V and J genes are TRBV27 and TRBJ2-7; D unclear. V lost 5 bases, J lost 0 bases, and 17 bases lay in between. The CDR3 has 16 amino acids. Germline V CDR1 and CDR2: MNHEY, SMNVEV (reference sequence). DNA of the CDR3: TGTGCCAGCAGTACCCCTCGAGGCCCGAACTCCTACGAGCAGTACTTC. It encodes CASSTPRGPNSYEQYF.

As regards this clone: Different DNA sequences within this sample yield the same CDR3. The chain employs TRBV2 and TRBJ2-7; no clear D. With 6 bases removed from V and 1 base from J, the gap between germline ends came to 7 bases. Germline V gene data show CDR1 as SNHLY and CDR2 as FYNNEI. The CDR3 consists of 12 residues. The chain's CDR3 is CASRLGSYEQYF. The CDR3 DNA reads TGTGCCAGCAGGCTAGGTTCCTACGAGCAGTACTTC.

This chain connects TRBV25-1 to TRBJ2-7; possibly TRBD2 for D (5 bases). The CDR3 is 13 amino acids. From germline, CDR1 is MGHDK and CDR2 SYGVNS. Trimming removed 5 bases from V and 6 bases from J, with 14 bases in between. The CDR3, as DNA: TGTGCCAGCAGTCGCATAGGTGGGAGCGAGCAGTACTTC. Protein sequence: CASSRIGGSEQYF.

V is TRBV5-1 and J is TRBJ2-7; 9 bases match TRBD2. The germline V gene encodes CDR1 SGHRS and CDR2 YFSETQ. J was trimmed by 3 bases and V by 5 bases; bases with no gene match: 12. The CDR3 is 16 amino acids. Here the CDR3 DNA reads TGCGCCAGCAGTCTCTCAGCTGGCGGGGGGGACTACGAGCAGTACTTC. Translated, it gives CASSLSAGGGDYEQYF.

J is TRBJ2-5 and V is TRBV19, with TRBD1 matching 10 bases. CDR1 is LNHDA and CDR2 is SQIVND in the germline V gene (reference sequence). This CDR3 has 16 amino acids. The V gene end was trimmed by 4 bases and the J gene end by 4 bases; junction bases not matched to a gene: 9. This chain's CDR3 is CASSTSRQGARETQYF. The CDR3 nucleotides read TGTGCCAGTAGTACCTCCCGACAGGGGGCCCGAGAGACCCAGTACTTC.

This sequence joins TRBV6-6 and TRBJ1-1; TRBD1 is a possible D gene (6 bases). Per the germline V gene, CDR1 is MNHNY and CDR2 is SVGAGI (reference sequence). V lost 4 bases and J lost 1, with 13 bases in between. This CDR3 spans 15 amino acids. CDR3 sequence (DNA): TGTGCCAGCAGTTCCCGGGGACAAAAGAACACTGAAGCTTTCTTT. It translates to CASSSRGQKNTEAFF.

This sequence joins TRBV18 and TRBJ2-3; 10 bases agree with TRBD2. CDR1 is KGHSH, CDR2 LQKENI, per germline. The trim removed 3 bases at V and 0 bases at J, leaving 3 bases unmatched. This CDR3 is 16 amino acids long. DNA for the CDR3: TGTGCCAGCTCACCCACGACTAGCGGGAGCACAGATACGCAGTATTTT. This sequence encodes CASSPTTSGSTDTQYF.

The rearrangement links TRBV13 to TRBJ2-7, with 8 positions matching TRBD1. Germline-derived CDR1 and CDR2 are PRHDT and FYEKMQ (reference sequence). With 3 bases clipped from V and 5 bases from J, the junction kept 9 bases outside the gene matches. The CDR3 runs to 15 residues. For the CDR3, the DNA is TGTGCCAGCAGCTTCCTACAGGGGGTTAACGACGAGCAGTACTTC. It specifies CASSFLQGVNDEQYF.

The CDR3 DNA follows: TGTGCCAGCAGCTTGACAGGGGGAAAGAACACTGAAGCTTTCTTT. Its protein is CASSLTGGKNTEAFF. The V call is TRBV11-3, the J call TRBJ1-1; 9 bases match TRBD1. The CDR3 length is 15 residues. The trim removed 3 bases at V and 1 base at J, leaving 3 bases unmatched. Germline loops: CDR1 SGHNT, CDR2 YENEEA.

The sample holds a few counts of this clone. V gene TRBV5-1 combines with J gene TRBJ2-2, with 10 positions matching TRBD1. Germline assignment: CDR1 SGHRS and CDR2 YFSETQ. The CDR3 runs to 16 residues. Germline trimming cut 4 bases from V and 7 bases from J; bases unmatched to any gene: 10. The chain's CDR3 is CASSSRDRGRGGELFF. CDR3 sequence (DNA): TGCGCCAGCAGCAGCCGGGACAGGGGACGCGGCGGGGAGCTGTTTTTT.